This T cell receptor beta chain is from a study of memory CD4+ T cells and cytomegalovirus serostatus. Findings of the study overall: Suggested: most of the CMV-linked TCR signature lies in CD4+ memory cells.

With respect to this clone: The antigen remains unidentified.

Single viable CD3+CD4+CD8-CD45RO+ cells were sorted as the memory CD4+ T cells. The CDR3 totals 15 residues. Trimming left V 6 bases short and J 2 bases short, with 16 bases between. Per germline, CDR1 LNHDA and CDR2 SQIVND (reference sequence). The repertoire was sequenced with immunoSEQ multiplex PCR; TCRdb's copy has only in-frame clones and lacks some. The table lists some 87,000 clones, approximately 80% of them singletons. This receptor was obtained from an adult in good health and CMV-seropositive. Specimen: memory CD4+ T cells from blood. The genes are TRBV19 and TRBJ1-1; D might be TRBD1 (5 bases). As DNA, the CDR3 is TGTGCCAGTAGCCTATACGGGCAGGGTAACACTGAAGCTTTCTTT. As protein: CASSLYGQGNTEAFF.